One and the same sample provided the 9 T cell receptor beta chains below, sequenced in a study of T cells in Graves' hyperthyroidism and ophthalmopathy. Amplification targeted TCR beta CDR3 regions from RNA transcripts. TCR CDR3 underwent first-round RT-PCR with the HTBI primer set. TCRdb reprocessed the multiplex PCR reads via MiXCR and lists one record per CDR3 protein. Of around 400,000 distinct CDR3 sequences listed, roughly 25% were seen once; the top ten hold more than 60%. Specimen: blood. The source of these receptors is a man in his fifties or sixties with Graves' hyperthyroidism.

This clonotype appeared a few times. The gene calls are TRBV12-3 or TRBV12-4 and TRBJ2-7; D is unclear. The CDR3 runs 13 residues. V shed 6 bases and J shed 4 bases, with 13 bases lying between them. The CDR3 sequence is CASSLATNYEQYF. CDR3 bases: TGTGCCAGCAGCCTCGCGACGAATTACGAGCAGTACTTC.

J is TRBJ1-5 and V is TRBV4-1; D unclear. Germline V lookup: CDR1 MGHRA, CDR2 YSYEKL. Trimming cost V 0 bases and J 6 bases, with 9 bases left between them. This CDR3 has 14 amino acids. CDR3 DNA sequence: TGCGCCAGCAGCCAAGATTGGGCGACTCAGCCCCAGCATTTT. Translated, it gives CASSQDWATQPQHF.

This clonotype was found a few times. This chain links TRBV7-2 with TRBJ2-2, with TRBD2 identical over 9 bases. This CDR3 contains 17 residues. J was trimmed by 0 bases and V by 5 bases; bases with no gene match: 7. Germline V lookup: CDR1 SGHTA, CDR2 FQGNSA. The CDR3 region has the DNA TGTGCCAGCAGCCGCGCGCTAGCGGGGTCGAACACCGGGGAGCTGTTTTTT. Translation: CASSRALAGSNTGELFF.

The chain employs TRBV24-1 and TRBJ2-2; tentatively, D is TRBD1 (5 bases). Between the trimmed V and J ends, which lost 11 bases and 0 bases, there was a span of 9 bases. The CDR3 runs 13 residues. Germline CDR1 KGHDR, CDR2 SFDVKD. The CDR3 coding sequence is TGTGCCATACAGGAACCGAACACCGGGGAGCTGTTTTTT. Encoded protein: CAIQEPNTGELFF.

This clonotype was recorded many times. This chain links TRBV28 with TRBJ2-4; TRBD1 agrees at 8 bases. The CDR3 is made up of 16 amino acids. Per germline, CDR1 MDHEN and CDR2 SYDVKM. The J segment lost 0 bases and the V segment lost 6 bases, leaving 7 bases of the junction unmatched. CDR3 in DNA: TGTGCCAGCAGGCACAGACAGGGGATAGCCAAAAACATTCAGTACTTC. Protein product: CASRHRQGIAKNIQYF.

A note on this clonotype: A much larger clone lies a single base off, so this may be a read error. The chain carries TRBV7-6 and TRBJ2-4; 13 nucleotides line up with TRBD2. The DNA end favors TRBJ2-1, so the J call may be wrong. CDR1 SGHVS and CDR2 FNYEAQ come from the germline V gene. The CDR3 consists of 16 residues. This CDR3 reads CASSPAGTSGMNDQFF. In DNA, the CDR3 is TGTGCCAGCAGCCCCGCCGGGACTAGCGGGATGAATGATCAGTTCTTC.

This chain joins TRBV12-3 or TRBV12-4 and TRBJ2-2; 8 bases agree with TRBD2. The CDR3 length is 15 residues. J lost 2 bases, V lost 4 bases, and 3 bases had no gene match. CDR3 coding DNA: TGTGCCAGCAGTTGGAGCGGGGGCAACACCGGGGAGCTGTTTTTT. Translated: CASSWSGGNTGELFF.

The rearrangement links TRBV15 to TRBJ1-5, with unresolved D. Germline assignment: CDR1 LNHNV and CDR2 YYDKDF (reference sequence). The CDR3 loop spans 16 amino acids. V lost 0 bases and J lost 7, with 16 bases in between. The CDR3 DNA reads TGTGCCACCAGCAGAGACAGTACAGCAACGGGACAGCCCCAGCATTTT. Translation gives CATSRDSTATGQPQHF.

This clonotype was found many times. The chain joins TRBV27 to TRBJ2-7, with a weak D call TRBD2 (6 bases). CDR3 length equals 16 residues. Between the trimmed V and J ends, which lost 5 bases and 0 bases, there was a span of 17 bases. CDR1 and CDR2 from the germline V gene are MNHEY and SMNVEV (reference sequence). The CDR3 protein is CASSLSGGSTSYEQYF. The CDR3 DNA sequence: TGTGCCAGCAGTCTAAGTGGGGGGTCTACCTCCTACGAGCAGTACTTC.